There are a few counts of the clone carrying this TCR beta chain. The antigen is unknown. The data originate from a study of beta chain features in type 1 diabetes. Expressed TCRB transcripts were sequenced because the entire RNA isolate underwent reverse transcription. Here immunoSEQ multiplex PCR was the method, and the copy in TCRdb shows in-frame clones only, minus some. Of roughly 240,000 clones detected, 11% to 15% appear once; the ten largest clones hold around 0.03%. CD4+ naive, central memory, regulatory and stem cell-like memory cells were sorted via CD45RO/CCR7/CD25/CD127/CD95/CD27. Every sorted population was more than 95% pure. Whole-study results and caveats: VDJ junctions in type 1 diabetes patients carried more deletions and fewer insertions.

The receptor was isolated from a woman aged 40 to 50 in good health. The sequenced sample was naive CD4+ T cells from blood.

This CDR3 is CSVEWAGKETQYF. DNA for the CDR3: TGCAGCGTTGAGTGGGCAGGGAAAGAGACCCAGTACTTC. The chain uses TRBV29-1 and TRBJ2-5, with D possibly matching TRBD1 (5 bases). Trimming pared 3 bases from V and 3 bases from J, leaving 11 bases between. CDR1 and CDR2 (germline): SQVTM, ANQGSEA. This CDR3 is 13 amino acids long.